This T cell receptor (beta chain) was sequenced in a study of neoadjuvant nivolumab and ipilimumab in lung cancer. This CDR3 region has 16 residues. Germline V gene lookup returns CDR1 MNHNY and CDR2 SVGAGI (reference sequence). V lost 0 bases to trimming and J lost 3 bases, with 15 bases between them. Data came from immunoSEQ multiplex PCR; TCRdb stores just in-frame clones and leaves some out. The sample has 25,000 to 35,000 clones, about nine tenths seen once. The sequencing used peripheral blood, collected after neoadjuvant nivolumab, alone or with ipilimumab, at or shortly before surgery. This sequence originates from an adult with non-small cell lung cancer. The chain is built from TRBV6-6 and TRBJ2-7, with D possibly matching TRBD2 (5 bases). The CDR3 sequence is CASSYSIMVGLYEQYF. The CDR3, as DNA: TGTGCCAGCAGTTACTCGATTATGGTCGGACTCTACGAGCAGTACTTC.